The following is a TCR beta chain sequence with its context. What it recognizes is unknown. These data belong to a study of T cells in Graves' hyperthyroidism and ophthalmopathy. Findings and limits, study-wide: Most thyroid clonotypes expanded above 0.001 appeared in blood too.

V was clipped by 0 bases and J by 0 bases; unmatched bases: 1. In germline, CDR1 is DFQATT, CDR2 SNEGSKA (reference sequence). The CDR3 is made up of 15 amino acids. Amplification of TCR beta CDR3 regions used RNA as the template. An initial round of RT-PCR targeting the TCR CDR3 relied on the HTBI primer set. TCRdb passed the multiplex PCR reads through MiXCR, listing each CDR3 protein once. Of more than 500,000 distinct CDR3 sequences in the sample, about 16% were seen once. Diagnosis rested on symptoms, serum thyroxine and TRAb, thyroid ultrasound, and orbital computed tomography. The sequencing sample was made of blood. This clonotype originated in a woman aged 30 to 39 with Graves' ophthalmopathy. This chain joins TRBV20-1 and TRBJ2-2; 7 bases are a match to TRBD1. The CDR3 DNA reads TGCAGTGCTAGAGATGGACAGGCGAACACCGGGGAGCTGTTTTTT. It translates to CSARDGQANTGELFF.